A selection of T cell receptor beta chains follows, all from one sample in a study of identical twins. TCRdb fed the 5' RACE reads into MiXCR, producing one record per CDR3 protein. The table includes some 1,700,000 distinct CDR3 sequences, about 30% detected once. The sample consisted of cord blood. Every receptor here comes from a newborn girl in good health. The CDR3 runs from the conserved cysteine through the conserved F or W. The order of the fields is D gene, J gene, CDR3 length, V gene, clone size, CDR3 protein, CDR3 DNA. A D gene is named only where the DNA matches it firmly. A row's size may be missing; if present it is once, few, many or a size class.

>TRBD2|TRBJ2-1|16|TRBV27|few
CASRRNSGGSYNEQFF
TGTGCCAGCAGGAGAAATAGCGGGGGGTCCTACAATGAGCAGTTCTTC
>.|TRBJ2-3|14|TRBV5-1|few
CASSLMGATDTQYF
TGCGCCAGCAGCTTGATGGGGGCCACAGATACGCAGTATTTT
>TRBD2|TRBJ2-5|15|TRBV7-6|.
CASSPRTSIQETQYF
TGTGCCAGCAGCCCTCGGACTAGCATTCAAGAGACCCAGTACTTC
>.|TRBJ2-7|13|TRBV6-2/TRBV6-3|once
CASSQSSDNEQYF
TGTGCCAGCAGCCAGAGCTCCGACAATGAGCAGTACTTC
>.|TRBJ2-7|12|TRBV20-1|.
CGAARTSTEQYF
TGCGGTGCTGCTAGGACTTCAACCGAGCAGTACTTC
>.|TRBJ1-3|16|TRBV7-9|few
CASSPSGASSGNTIYF
TGTGCCAGCAGCCCTTCCGGAGCAAGCTCTGGAAACACCATATATTTT
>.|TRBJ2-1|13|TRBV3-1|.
CASSQSSTHEQFF
TGTGCCAGCAGCCAATCGAGTACACATGAGCAGTTCTTC
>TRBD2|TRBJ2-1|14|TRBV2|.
CASSEERELSEQFF
TGTGCCAGCAGTGAGGAGCGGGAGTTATCTGAGCAGTTCTTC
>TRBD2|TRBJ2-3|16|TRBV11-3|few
CASSLAGGGLTDTQYF
TGTGCCAGCAGCTTAGCAGGCGGGGGGCTCACAGATACGCAGTATTTT
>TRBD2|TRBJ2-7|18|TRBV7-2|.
CASSLKGMGLAGNYEQYF
TGTGCCAGCAGCTTAAAGGGGATGGGACTAGCGGGAAACTACGAGCAGTACTTC
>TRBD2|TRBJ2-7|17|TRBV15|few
CATSRDGGVAGRYEQYF
TGTGCCACCAGCAGAGATGGGGGGGTAGCGGGGCGCTACGAGCAGTACTTC
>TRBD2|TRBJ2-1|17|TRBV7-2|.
CASSLAVGGSGSDEQFF
TGTGCCAGCAGCTTAGCTGTCGGCGGTAGCGGGAGTGATGAGCAGTTCTTC
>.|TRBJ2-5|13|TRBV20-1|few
CSATRTLNTEQYF
TGCAGTGCTACGAGGACACTTAACACTGAGCAGTACTTC
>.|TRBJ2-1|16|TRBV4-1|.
CASSQPRLVPYNEQFF
TGCGCCAGCAGCCAACCCCGACTAGTACCTTACAATGAGCAGTTCTTC
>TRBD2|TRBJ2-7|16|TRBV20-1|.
CSARDRGSGNYNEQYF
TGCAGTGCTAGAGATAGGGGAAGCGGGAATTACAATGAGCAGTACTTC
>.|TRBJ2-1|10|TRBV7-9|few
CASAHNEQFF
TGTGCCAGCGCACACAATGAGCAGTTCTTC
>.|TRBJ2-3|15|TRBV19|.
CASSISQLRTDTQYF
TGTGCCAGTAGTATCAGTCAGCTACGCACAGATACGCAGTATTTT
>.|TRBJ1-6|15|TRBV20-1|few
CSARDRRYTNSPLHF
TGCAGTGCTAGAGATCGGCGTTATACGAATTCACCCCTCCACTTT
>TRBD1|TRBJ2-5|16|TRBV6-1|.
CASSHLGQGARETQYF
TGTGCCAGCAGTCACCTCGGACAGGGGGCCCGAGAGACCCAGTACTTC
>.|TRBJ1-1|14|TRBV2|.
CASSESIWGRGAFF
TGTGCCAGCAGTGAAAGTATCTGGGGGCGCGGGGCTTTCTTT
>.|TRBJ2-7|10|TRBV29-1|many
CSVGEREQYF
TGCAGCGTGGGAGAGAGGGAGCAGTACTTC
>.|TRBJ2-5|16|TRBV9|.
CASSVGLLALGATQYF
TGTGCCAGCAGCGTAGGCCTACTAGCTCTCGGGGCGACCCAGTACTTC
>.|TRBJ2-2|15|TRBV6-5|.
CASSCGRVNTGELFF
TGTGCCAGCAGTTGTGGGCGGGTCAACACCGGGGAGCTGTTTTTT
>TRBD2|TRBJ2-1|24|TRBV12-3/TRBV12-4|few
CASSVRFRGGLSGAVSAYYNEQFF
TGTGCCAGCAGTGTTAGATTTCGGGGGGGCCTTTCCGGGGCAGTCTCTGCCTATTACAATGAGCAGTTCTTC
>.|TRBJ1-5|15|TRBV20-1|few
CSAVDSRGVNQPQHF
TGCAGTGCTGTGGACTCTAGGGGCGTCAATCAGCCCCAGCATTTT
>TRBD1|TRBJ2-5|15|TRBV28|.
CASSLSATGEETQYF
TGTGCCAGCAGTTTATCGGCGACAGGGGAAGAGACCCAGTACTTC
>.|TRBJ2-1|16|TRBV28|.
CASRFPLGSSYNEQFF
TGTGCCAGCAGGTTCCCTCTAGGGAGCTCCTACAATGAGCAGTTCTTC
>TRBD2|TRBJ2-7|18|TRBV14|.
CASSGEPPIAGVLYEQYF
TGTGCCAGCAGCGGGGAGCCCCCTATAGCGGGAGTTTTGTACGAGCAGTACTTC
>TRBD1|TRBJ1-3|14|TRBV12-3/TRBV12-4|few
CASSPTGGGNTIYF
TGTGCCAGCAGTCCGACAGGGGGTGGAAACACCATATATTTT